Listed below are T cell receptor beta chains from one sample, sequenced in a study of blood T cells in healthy people across ages. TCRdb called the 5' RACE reads again in MiXCR, with one record for every CDR3 protein. The sample contains 780,000 or so distinct CDR3 sequences, more than 50% of which appear only once. Material: blood. These receptors were obtained from a man between 40 and 49 years old in good health. The CDR3 runs from the conserved cysteine through the conserved F or W. Each record gives: D gene, J gene, V gene, clone size, CDR3 length, CDR3 protein, CDR3 DNA. D genes are given only for firm matches. Size is omitted from some rows. Given values are once, few, many or a class for expanded clones.

-,TRBJ1-4,TRBV30,-,14,CAWSVAGVNEKLFF,TGTGCCTGGAGTGTGGCGGGAGTTAATGAAAAACTGTTTTTT
-,TRBJ2-3,TRBV20-1,few,10,CSAPTDTQYF,TGCAGTGCCCCCACAGATACGCAGTATTTT
-,TRBJ2-5,TRBV5-1,-,13,CASSRDNGETQYF,TGCGCCAGCAGCCGAGACAACGGGGAGACCCAGTACTTC
-,TRBJ2-5,TRBV28,-,16,CASSLRVGLYQETQYF,TGTGCCAGCAGTTTAAGGGTCGGGCTTTACCAAGAGACCCAGTACTTC
-,TRBJ1-4,TRBV4-1,-,16,CASSQDIGTPNEKLFF,TGCGCCAGCAGCCAAGACATTGGGACCCCTAATGAAAAACTGTTTTTT
TRBD1,TRBJ2-7,TRBV6-2/TRBV6-3,few,15,CASTVGTEVAYEQYF,TGTGCCAGCACTGTGGGGACAGAGGTCGCCTACGAGCAGTACTTC
-,TRBJ2-5,TRBV12-3/TRBV12-4,few,15,CASSLARDPRGTQYF,TGTGCCAGCAGTTTGGCTCGGGACCCCCGGGGGACCCAGTACTTC
TRBD2,TRBJ2-5,TRBV28,-,16,CASRAGTSGREETQYF,TGTGCCAGCAGGGCCGGGACTAGCGGGAGGGAAGAGACCCAGTACTTC
TRBD2,TRBJ2-5,TRBV20-1,-,20,CSARDIKASGRAPIGETQYF,TGCAGTGCTAGAGATATTAAGGCTAGCGGGAGGGCCCCTATAGGTGAGACCCAGTACTTC
TRBD1,TRBJ1-2,TRBV20-1,-,14,CSADDRGRDYGYTF,TGCAGTGCAGACGACAGGGGGCGCGACTATGGCTACACCTTC
TRBD2,TRBJ2-3,TRBV11-2,once,17,CASSPLGRGGSTDTQYF,TGTGCCAGCAGCCCTCTGGGGCGGGGGGGAAGCACAGATACGCAGTATTTT
-,TRBJ2-5,TRBV20-1,-,11,CSAPGQETQYF,TGCAGTGCTCCGGGGCAAGAGACCCAGTACTTC
-,TRBJ1-1,TRBV2,-,16,CASSEPVGVGDTEAFF,TGTGCCAGCAGTGAACCGGTAGGGGTGGGTGACACTGAAGCTTTCTTT
TRBD1,TRBJ1-5,TRBV7-2,-,17,CASSLRPGGRRNQPQHF,TGTGCCAGCAGCTTAAGGCCAGGGGGTAGGCGGAATCAGCCCCAGCATTTT
TRBD1,TRBJ2-7,TRBV29-1,-,14,CSVATGGTYNEQYF,TGCAGCGTCGCGACAGGGGGAACCTACAATGAGCAGTACTTC
-,TRBJ2-6,TRBV12-3/TRBV12-4,-,15,CACSTTSSGANVLTF,TGTGCCTGCAGTACGACAAGCTCTGGGGCCAACGTCCTGACTTTC
-,TRBJ2-1,TRBV5-1,-,17,CASSLEVLGSSYNEQFF,TGCGCCAGCAGCTTGGAGGTTTTAGGTAGCTCCTACAATGAGCAGTTCTTC
-,TRBJ2-3,TRBV27,-,12,CASLQLGDTQYF,TGTGCCAGCCTTCAACTTGGAGATACGCAGTATTTT
TRBD1,TRBJ1-1,TRBV5-1,once,14,CASSRQGMNTEAFF,TGCGCCAGCAGCCGACAGGGGATGAACACTGAAGCTTTCTTT
-,TRBJ2-5,TRBV10-3,-,13,CAISRSFQETQYF,TGTGCCATCAGTAGGAGTTTCCAAGAGACCCAGTACTTC
TRBD1,TRBJ1-1,TRBV12-3/TRBV12-4,many,14,CASRRQGVVTEAFF,TGTGCCAGCAGACGACAGGGTGTAGTAACTGAAGCTTTCTTT
-,TRBJ1-6,TRBV28,-,13,CAISAGGNSPLHF,TGTGCCATTTCTGCGGGGGGGAATTCACCCCTCCACTTT
-,TRBJ2-3,TRBV27,few,15,CASSLRGILPDTQYF,TGTGCCAGCAGTTTAAGGGGAATCCTTCCTGATACGCAGTATTTT
-,TRBJ2-5,TRBV29-1,-,17,CSPGRMGGRRASETQYF,TGCAGCCCCGGCAGAATGGGGGGGCGCAGGGCCAGTGAGACCCAGTACTTC
TRBD2,TRBJ2-7,TRBV18,few,17,CASSPLPGLAPSYEQYF,TGTGCCAGCTCACCGCTTCCAGGACTAGCCCCCTCCTACGAGCAGTACTTC
TRBD1,TRBJ1-4,TRBV5-1,-,15,CASSPGTGDGEKLFF,TGCGCCAGCAGCCCCGGGACAGGAGATGGAGAAAAACTGTTTTTT
TRBD1,TRBJ2-5,TRBV15,few,17,CATSRPRGTGKQETQYF,TGTGCCACCAGCAGACCCAGGGGGACAGGGAAACAAGAGACCCAGTACTTC
-,TRBJ1-5,TRBV3-1,-,15,CASSQDGMVQQPQHF,TGTGCCAGCAGCCAAGATGGAATGGTGCAGCAGCCCCAGCATTTT
-,TRBJ1-4,TRBV7-2,-,13,CASQRGAGEKLFF,TGTGCCAGCCAACGGGGGGCGGGTGAAAAACTGTTTTTT
TRBD1,TRBJ1-4,TRBV2,once,14,CASSEGQGGEKLFF,TGTGCCAGCAGTGAAGGACAGGGCGGTGAAAAACTGTTTTTT
TRBD1,TRBJ1-2,TRBV14,-,16,CASSLAGRGELPDYTF,TGTGCCAGCAGTCTTGCTGGCAGGGGGGAACTGCCGGACTACACCTTC
-,TRBJ2-1,TRBV21-1,-,21,CASSKPSLLAGVGLDVDEQFF,TGTGCCAGCAGCAAACCCTCCCTACTAGCGGGAGTGGGGTTGGACGTAGATGAGCAGTTCTTC
TRBD1,TRBJ2-7,TRBV28,-,14,CASSFRRGLGEQYF,TGTGCCAGCAGTTTTAGAAGGGGGCTGGGGGAGCAGTACTTC